The next 7 T cell receptor beta chains were all read from a single sample in a study of blood T cell repertoires in COVID-19. Produced via immunoSEQ multiplex PCR; TCRdb's table is partial and in-frame only. The table lists roughly 170,000 clones, over 70% of them singletons. The material sequenced was PBMCs or T cells enriched from blood (not recorded which). Receptors originate from a woman aged 40-49 years with acute COVID-19.

This clone was picked up a small number of times. The genes are TRBV5-1 and TRBJ2-7; D is undetermined. V was trimmed by 4 bases and J by 0 bases, leaving 11 bases between them. The CDR3 sequence is 14 residues long. CDR1 and CDR2 from the germline V gene are SGHRS and YFSETQ. CDR3 bases: TGCGCCAGCAGCGTGCAATGGAGCTCCTACGAGCAGTACTTC. Its protein is CASSVQWSSYEQYF.

The chain uses TRBV4-1 and TRBJ2-5, with a possible D match to TRBD2 (6 bases). This CDR3 region has 16 residues. The V and J ends lost 0 bases and 6 bases respectively, with 17 bases between them. In germline, CDR1 is MGHRA, CDR2 YSYEKL. The CDR3, as DNA: TGCGCCAGCAGCCAAGATTGGGAGGCCCCTTCCAAGACCCAGTACTTC. It is translated as CASSQDWEAPSKTQYF.

The chain links TRBV10-3 to TRBJ1-1; possibly TRBD1 for D (5 bases). V lost 10 bases and J 1 base, leaving 19 bases between the germline ends. The CDR3 totals 15 residues. Germline loops: CDR1 ENHRY, CDR2 SYGVKD. Here the CDR3 reads CATRLGGVGNTEAFF. The CDR3 DNA reads TGTGCCACCCGGCTGGGGGGGGTCGGGAACACTGAAGCTTTCTTT.

The chain employs TRBV6-1 and TRBJ1-2, with TRBD1 matching 7 bases. The CDR3 contains 15 residues. V was clipped by 2 bases and J by 5 bases; unmatched bases: 8. Germline values: CDR1 MNHNS, CDR2 SASEGT. The CDR3 bases are TGTGCCAGCAGTGAAATGGCAGGGGGAGTTTATGGCTACACCTTC. This sequence encodes CASSEMAGGVYGYTF.

V gene TRBV30 combines with J gene TRBJ2-7; 7 bases fit TRBD1. V shed 0 bases, J shed 3 bases, and the junction held 14 bases outside the gene matches. Germline CDR1 GTSNPN, CDR2 SVGIG (reference sequence). This CDR3 region has 17 residues. CDR3 nucleotide sequence: TGTGCCTGGAGTGTAGGTTTACTCCGGGACAGCTACTACGAGCAGTACTTC. Its translation: CAWSVGLLRDSYYEQYF.

This chain uses TRBV9 with TRBJ2-1; 7 positions agree with TRBD1. This CDR3 is built from 17 residues. The trim removed 0 bases at V and 3 bases at J, leaving 9 bases unmatched. Germline V gene lookup returns CDR1 SGDLS and CDR2 YYNGEE. In DNA, the CDR3 is TGTGCCAGCAGCGTAGAGGGTGGGACAGCCGGCTACAATGAGCAGTTCTTC. This encodes CASSVEGGTAGYNEQFF.

The chain combines TRBV2 with TRBJ2-5, with 8 bases that match TRBD1. The CDR3 covers 14 residues. Germline V gene data show CDR1 as SNHLY and CDR2 as FYNNEI. J was trimmed by 5 bases and V by 7 bases; bases with no gene match: 9. DNA of the CDR3: TGTGCCAGCACCCCGCAGGGGGCAGGGGAGACCCAGTACTTC. This gives the protein CASTPQGAGETQYF. The whole variable domain, remainder taken from reference TRBV2 and TRBJ2-5, is EPEVTQTPSHQVTQMGQEVILRCVPISNHLYFYWYRQILGQKVEFLVSFYNNEISEKSEIFDDQFSVERPDGSNFTLKIRSTKLEDSAMYFCASTPQGAGETQYFGPGTRLLVL.